This T cell receptor beta chain was documented in a study of T cell changes during pregnancy in multiple sclerosis. The V gene's germline CDR1 is MNHEY and CDR2 SVGAGI. Trimming cost V 8 bases and J 1 base; bases outside gene matches: 4. The CDR3 has 14 amino acids. Points on this clone: The same CDR3 can be traced to other DNA sequences in this sample.

Clones were read by immunoSEQ multiplex PCR, and TCRdb kept only the in-frame ones, dropping some. The data hold fewer than 95,000 clones, with roughly 93% observed a single time. This clonotype was obtained from a female donor with multiple sclerosis, enrolled in a pregnancy study. This specimen consisted of peripheral blood, obtained in the third trimester of pregnancy. The chain couples TRBV6-5 to TRBJ1-2; 10 bases are shared with TRBD1. CDR3 sequence (DNA): TGTGCCAGCGGGCGGACAGGGGGTAACTATGGCTACACCTTC. As protein: CASGRTGGNYGYTF.